The following is a T cell receptor (beta chain) sequence with its context. Primers: 60 Vbeta forward and 13 Jbeta reverse. Original processing methods: Later work found 65 million to 100 million unique TCR beta chains, with 9.5 million to 14 million shared. The table came from immunoSEQ multiplex PCR; TCRdb's copy has only in-frame clones and leaves some out. V and J calls and clone size are copied from that table; D and trimming were computed from the DNA. Recorded for this sample: over 100,000 clones. These data are taken from a study of cytomegalovirus exposure and HLA in healthy donors. V was pared by 5 bases and J by 2 bases, with 7 bases between. The CDR3 loop spans 11 amino acids. Per germline, CDR1 DFQATT and CDR2 SNEGSKA (reference sequence).

This sequence was found in a woman aged 40 to 50 in good health and CMV-seropositive. The chain combines TRBV20-1 with TRBJ2-7, with D unresolved. Sequenced: PBMCs. CDR3 DNA sequence: TGCAGTGCTCACACAGCCTACGAGCAGTACTTC. Its protein is CSAHTAYEQYF.